This paragraph covers one T cell receptor (beta chain) sequence. Its specificity is unknown. These data come from a study of cytotoxic CD8 clonotypes in ibrutinib-treated CLL. Study context: For this cohort, patients were approximately ten relapsed/refractory and some 15 treatment-naive, while 17 were IGHV unmutated. Findings and caveats of the study: The clonality rise at ibrutinib response reflected private clonotype expansion. Clonality was elevated at ibrutinib response and had returned toward baseline at progression.

V was cut by 7 bases and J by 2 bases, with 12 bases left in between. This CDR3 contains 13 residues. The germline gives CDR1 MNHNS, CDR2 SASEGT. Generated by immunoSEQ multiplex PCR, the TCRdb table keeps only in-frame clones and is missing some. This repertoire shows fewer than 25,000 clones, roughly four fifths found once; its top ten account for approximately 7.2%. As input for TCR beta libraries, approximately 1.9 micrograms of genomic DNA came from cryopreserved PBMCs. The material was PBMCs, obtained before ibrutinib treatment. The origin of this receptor is a human donor with chronic lymphocytic leukemia. The chain combines TRBV6-1 with TRBJ2-7; D remains unclear. The CDR3 coding sequence is TGTGCCAGCACGTCAGAGCCCACCTACGAGCAGTACTTC. The encoded protein is CASTSEPTYEQYF.